This T cell receptor beta chain emerged from a study of cytomegalovirus exposure and HLA in healthy donors. Worth noting for this clone: The antigen is undetermined.

PCR amplification relied on 60 Vbeta primers (plus 13 Jbeta primers). Some clones are missing from TCRdb's copy, which holds only in-frame ones; the method was immunoSEQ multiplex PCR. Among 250,000 or so clones listed, around 90% were seen once. Study-wide findings and caveats: Most TCR sequences showed up rarely, but some public TCRs showed up in many donors.

Germline CDR1 reads MDHEN; CDR2 reads SYDVKM. The CDR3 spans 17 residues. Trimming cost V 5 bases and J 5 bases, with 22 bases left between them. The material sequenced was PBMCs. The rearrangement uses TRBV28 and TRBJ1-5; D uncertain. The origin of this receptor is a girl aged 2-15 years in good health and CMV-seronegative. In nucleotides, the CDR3 is TGTGCCAGCAGTCCGACCGCGGGCCTCCTAGGCCATCAGCCCCAGCATTTT. As protein: CASSPTAGLLGHQPQHF.